The text below deals with one T cell receptor beta chain. TCRdb re-called the reads with MiXCR, one entry per CDR3 protein. The table lists under 850,000 distinct CDR3 sequences, less than 40% of them singletons, with about 2.8% in the top ten. The record originates from a study of T cell repertoires in cytomegalovirus infection. The sample consisted of PBMCs. The TCR comes from a human donor in good health (CMV status not recorded). Some clones in this sample may be carry-over from other donors' samples.

The CDR3 sequence is CASEIQGISEQFF. CDR3 nucleotides: TGTGCCAGCGAAATTCAGGGGATAAGTGAGCAGTTCTTC. This rearrangement joins TRBV7-2 to TRBJ2-1, with a possible D match to TRBD1 (6 bases). Between the trimmed V and J ends, which lost 8 bases and 9 bases, there was a span of 17 bases. Germline V gives CDR1 SGHTA, CDR2 FQGNSA. The CDR3 sequence is 13 residues long. The variable domain in full, with the rest retrieved from reference TRBV7-2 and TRBJ2-1, is GAGVSQSPSNKVTEKGKDVELRCDPISGHTALYWYRQSLGQGLEFLIYFQGNSAPDKSGLPSDRFSAERTGGSVSTLTIQRTQQEDSAVYLCASEIQGISEQFFGPGTRLTVL.